Detailed here is one T cell receptor beta chain. The table came from immunoSEQ multiplex PCR; TCRdb's copy has only in-frame clones and leaves some out. The table includes under 850,000 clones, about 91% detected once. The data originate from a study of shared clonotypes between healthy human individuals. CD45RO-negative, CCR7-positively selected cells formed the naive CD8 fraction, excluding terminally differentiated effector memory CD45RA+ cells. The receptor was isolated from a man between 25 and 39 years old in good health. Sequencing used naive CD8+ T cells sorted from blood.

CDR3 region: CASSERGSPETQYF. As DNA, the CDR3 is TGCGCCAGCAGTGAAAGGGGTTCCCCAGAGACCCAGTACTTC. The rearrangement links TRBV10-1 to TRBJ2-5; TRBD1 is a possible D gene (5 bases). The CDR3 is made up of 14 amino acids. The V and J ends lost 3 bases and 4 bases respectively, with 12 bases between them. The V gene's germline CDR1 is WNHNN and CDR2 SYGVQD (reference sequence).